Following are 20 T cell receptor beta chains from one sample sequenced in a study of blood T cell repertoires in COVID-19. Sequenced by immunoSEQ multiplex PCR; TCRdb stores in-frame clones only, minus some. Of around 210,000 clones detected, about 90% appear once; the ten largest clones hold approximately 8%. The sample was PBMCs or T cells enriched from blood (not recorded which). These receptor sequences come from a woman aged 18-35 years who had recovered from COVID-19.

The CDR3 nucleotides are TGTGCCATCAGTGAGGGGGGGGCCTTGTACGAGCAGTACTTC. Encoded protein: CAISEGGALYEQYF. V and J are TRBV10-3 and TRBJ2-7, with D perhaps TRBD2 (7 bases). Germline values: CDR1 ENHRY, CDR2 SYGVKD. This CDR3 region has 14 residues. Trimming removed 2 bases at V and 4 bases at J, with 12 bases between.

The J gene is TRBJ1-2, the V gene TRBV9; perhaps TRBD1 as D (5 bases). Germline CDR1 SGDLS, CDR2 YYNGEE. The CDR3 is made up of 16 amino acids. With 4 bases removed from V and 6 bases from J, the gap between germline ends came to 22 bases. DNA for the CDR3: TGTGCCAGCAGCCCCACACCGACAGTCTGGGAACATGGCTACACCTTC. The encoded protein is CASSPTPTVWEHGYTF.

This sequence joins TRBV19 and TRBJ1-6, with D possibly matching TRBD1 (5 bases). CDR1 is LNHDA and CDR2 is SQIVND in the germline V gene (reference sequence). V was shortened by 5 bases and J by 9 bases, with 17 bases between the two germline ends. The CDR3 has 15 amino acids. In DNA form, the CDR3 reads TGTGCCAGTAGTGCCCGGGAGGAGGGGCTTTCACCCCTCCACTTT. It encodes CASSAREEGLSPLHF.

The chain combines TRBV5-6 with TRBJ1-4; 11 nucleotides match TRBD1. J was trimmed by 15 bases and V by 2 bases; bases with no gene match: 6. The CDR3 totals 13 residues. Per germline, CDR1 SGHDT and CDR2 YYEEEE. The CDR3 DNA follows: TGTGCCAGCAGCTTCGGGACAGGGGGAAGGATGTTTTTT. Translation: CASSFGTGGRMFF.

This clone is a singleton in its sample. This chain connects TRBV5-8 to TRBJ1-1, with 9 bases lining up with TRBD1. V dropped 4 bases and J dropped 9; count of bases not matched to a gene: 13. The CDR3 extends over 15 amino acids. The germline V gene has CDR1 SGHTS and CDR2 YDEGEE. Written as DNA, the CDR3 is TGTGCCAGCAGCAGCCAACAGGGGGCGAGCTTAAAAGCTTTCTTT. As protein: CASSSQQGASLKAFF.

The chain uses TRBV5-3 and TRBJ1-5; maybe TRBD1 (5 bases). TRBV5-3 is an ORF, and what it does is uncertain. The CDR3 is made up of 14 amino acids. V was shortened by 3 bases and J by 7 bases, with 14 bases between the two germline ends. CDR3 DNA sequence: TGTGCCAGAAGCTGGGGGGTGGTACGGCAGCCCCAGCATTTT. Its translation is CARSWGVVRQPQHF.

The chain links TRBV28 to TRBJ2-7, with 7 bases lining up with TRBD1. This CDR3 has 14 residues. V trimming: 7 bases; J trimming: 0 bases; junction bases outside the gene matches: 6. Looked up from germline, CDR1 is MDHEN and CDR2 is SYDVKM. Written as DNA, the CDR3 is TGTGCCAGCACCCAGCGACAGGGCTCCTACGAGCAGTACTTC. Residues: CASTQRQGSYEQYF.

CDR3: CAITPGGTGELFF. Here the CDR3 DNA reads TGTGCCATCACTCCAGGAGGCACCGGGGAGCTGTTTTTT. The chain recombines TRBV10-3 with TRBJ2-2, with D perhaps matching TRBD2 (5 bases). This CDR3 spans 13 amino acids. The V gene's germline CDR1 is ENHRY and CDR2 SYGVKD. V shed 7 bases and J shed 4 bases, with 10 bases lying between them.

This clone has ten or more counts. V gene TRBV7-6 combines with J gene TRBJ1-3; D call uncertain. This CDR3 has 15 amino acids. Looked up from germline, CDR1 is SGHVS and CDR2 is FNYEAQ. V dropped 1 base and J dropped 0 bases, with 7 bases sitting between them. The CDR3: CASSLEPSSGNTIYF. The CDR3 bases are TGTGCCAGCAGCTTAGAACCCAGCTCTGGAAACACCATATATTTT.

This sequence joins TRBV27 and TRBJ1-2; 7 bases align to TRBD1. Germline lookup yields CDR1 MNHEY and CDR2 SMNVEV (reference sequence). The CDR3 has 15 residues. Germline trimming cut 2 bases from V and 0 bases from J; bases unmatched to any gene: 3. As DNA, the CDR3 is TGTGCCAGCAGTTTAAGGACAGGAGCTAACTATGGCTACACCTTC. Residues: CASSLRTGANYGYTF.

The chain is built from TRBV6-5 and TRBJ1-1; 8 bases align to TRBD1. Trimming took 7 bases from V and 3 from J; bases not matched to a gene: 7. CDR1 is MNHEY, CDR2 SVGAGI, per germline. This CDR3 region has 14 residues. The CDR3 is CASTVTGADTEAFF. The CDR3, as DNA: TGTGCCAGCACTGTGACAGGGGCAGACACTGAAGCTTTCTTT.

In DNA, the CDR3 is TGTGCCAGCAGCCCCCGACAGGGATATACCGGGGAGCTGTTTTTT. Translating gives CASSPRQGYTGELFF. This chain links TRBV11-3 with TRBJ2-2, with TRBD1 matching 7 bases. The J segment lost 5 bases and the V segment lost 5 bases, leaving 8 bases of the junction unmatched. Germline values: CDR1 SGHNT, CDR2 YENEEA. The CDR3 loop spans 15 amino acids.

The CDR3 protein is CASTPIGIIYEQYF. The CDR3 DNA sequence: TGTGCCAGCACCCCAATCGGGATTATCTACGAGCAGTACTTC. The chain carries TRBV28 and TRBJ2-7; a weak D match, TRBD2 (5 bases). Trimming removed 7 bases from V and 3 bases from J, with 16 bases in between. CDR3 length equals 14 residues. The V gene's germline CDR1 is MDHEN and CDR2 SYDVKM. Full variable domain (outside the CDR3, taken from reference TRBV28 and TRBJ2-7): DVKVTQSSRYLVKRTGEKVFLECVQDMDHENMFWYRQDPGLGLRLIYFSYDVKMKEKGDIPEGYSVSREKKERFSLILESASTNQTSMYLCASTPIGIIYEQYFGPGTRLTVT.

This clone was observed a few times. The rearrangement uses TRBV10-1 and TRBJ2-5, with TRBD1 matching over 8 bases. CDR3 length: 13 residues. CDR1 and CDR2 from the germline V gene are WNHNN and SYGVQD (reference sequence). The junction had 3 bases not matched to a gene; V was cut back by 7 bases and J by 2 bases. CDR3 amino acids: CASKTGVQETQYF. The CDR3 nucleotides are TGCGCCAGCAAGACAGGGGTTCAAGAGACCCAGTACTTC.

The chain recombines TRBV7-8 with TRBJ2-7, with TRBD2 matching 10 bases. V dropped 5 bases and J dropped 0; count of bases not matched to a gene: 4. Germline CDR1 reads SGHVS; CDR2 reads FQNEAQ. This CDR3 spans 15 amino acids. The CDR3 loop is CASSVSGGASYEQYF. The DNA of the CDR3 is TGTGCCAGCAGCGTCAGCGGGGGGGCCTCCTACGAGCAGTACTTC.

CDR3 nucleotides: TGCGCCAGCAGCCAACCGGGACAGTTCTATGAAAAACTGTTTTTT. Translated, it gives CASSQPGQFYEKLFF. The chain is built from TRBV4-1 and TRBJ1-4; TRBD1 matches 7 bases. Germline V gene data show CDR1 as MGHRA and CDR2 as YSYEKL. J was trimmed by 6 bases and V by 2 bases; bases with no gene match: 6. The CDR3 has 15 residues.

The CDR3 sequence: CAWSVLGTSAPLHF. CDR3 in DNA: TGTGCCTGGAGTGTACTCGGGACATCCGCACCCCTCCACTTT. V is TRBV30 and J is TRBJ1-6; possibly TRBD1 for D (6 bases). The V end was cut by 0 bases, the J end by 11 bases, with 14 bases between. Germline lookup yields CDR1 GTSNPN and CDR2 SVGIG (reference sequence). The CDR3 covers 14 residues.

V and J are TRBV7-9 and TRBJ1-2; TRBD1 agrees at 8 bases. V gave up 3 bases and J gave up 6 bases; unmatched junction bases: 18. From germline, CDR1 is SEHNR and CDR2 FQNEAQ (reference sequence). The CDR3 totals 18 residues. Written as DNA, the CDR3 is TGTGCCAGCAGCTTTAATCGAGGACAGGGTATGTTAAACGATGGCTACACCTTC. Translating gives CASSFNRGQGMLNDGYTF.

The chain employs TRBV7-9 and TRBJ1-2, with no clear D. The CDR3 covers 13 residues. V lost 2 bases and J 7 bases, leaving 11 bases between the germline ends. Germline V gives CDR1 SEHNR, CDR2 FQNEAQ (reference sequence). The CDR3: CASSLNGGTGYTF. In DNA form, the CDR3 reads TGTGCCAGCAGCTTAAACGGCGGTACTGGCTACACCTTC.

This clone was observed a single time. The V gene is TRBV19, the J gene TRBJ1-1; no firm D call. From germline, CDR1 is LNHDA and CDR2 SQIVND (reference sequence). V gave up 5 bases and J gave up 0 bases, with 13 bases separating them. The CDR3 contains 15 residues. In nucleotides, the CDR3 is TGTGCCAGTAGTCCCGCCGACACTTTGAACACTGAAGCTTTCTTT. As protein: CASSPADTLNTEAFF.